This is a list of T cell receptor beta chains from one sample in a study of T-cell memory formation after mild COVID-19. Using its own MiXCR run on the 5' RACE reads, TCRdb lists one record per CDR3 protein. The data hold about 560,000 distinct CDR3 sequences, with roughly 18% observed a single time. Sample: PBMCs or a T cell subset sorted from them (not recorded which). The source of these receptors is an adult woman who had mild COVID-19 (a few samples of this study predate the infection). Cell type and time point are not known. The CDR3 runs from the conserved cysteine through the conserved F or W. The D gene is left open where the match is weak. Part of the rows lack a size; the others show once, few, many or a class for expanded clones.

len	j_gene	abundance	d_gene	v_gene	CDR3aa	CDR3nt
14	TRBJ2-7	few	-	TRBV7-2	CASSLSDYSYEQYF	TGTGCCAGCAGCTTGTCGGATTACTCCTACGAGCAGTACTTC
15	TRBJ2-1	-	-	TRBV12-3/TRBV12-4	CASSFHRCRNNEQFF	TGTGCCAGCAGTTTCCACAGGTGTAGGAACAATGAGCAGTTCTTC
15	TRBJ2-7	-	-	TRBV7-9	CASSLVTTGSYEQYF	TGTGCCAGCAGCTTAGTCACGACAGGCTCCTACGAGCAGTACTTC
17	TRBJ2-1	few	TRBD2	TRBV11-3	CASSLTSASGIYNEQFF	TGTGCCAGCAGCTTAACCTCGGCTAGCGGGATATACAATGAGCAGTTCTTC
14	TRBJ2-5	few	-	TRBV19	CASGSAKLGKTQYF	TGTGCCAGTGGGTCAGCCAAGCTGGGAAAGACCCAGTACTTC
17	TRBJ1-2	-	TRBD1	TRBV6-1	CASSDFDRGPNHYGYTF	TGTGCCAGCAGTGACTTCGACAGGGGGCCTAACCACTATGGCTACACCTTC
15	TRBJ2-2	-	-	TRBV18	CASKALNANTGELFF	TGTGCCAGCAAAGCCCTGAACGCGAACACCGGGGAGCTGTTTTTT
16	TRBJ2-1	few	TRBD1	TRBV24-1	CATSDLGQGAYNEQFF	TGTGCCACCAGTGATCTGGGACAGGGGGCCTACAATGAGCAGTTCTTC
15	TRBJ1-1	few	TRBD1	TRBV7-9	CASSDTGGTNTEAFF	TGTGCCAGCAGCGACACAGGGGGCACGAACACTGAAGCTTTCTTT
13	TRBJ1-5	-	-	TRBV30	CAWRIDFNQPQHF	TGTGCCTGGAGAATCGACTTTAATCAGCCCCAGCATTTT
16	TRBJ1-5	-	-	TRBV7-9	CASSLGLSQGSQPQHF	TGTGCCAGCAGCTTAGGCCTCTCTCAGGGAAGTCAGCCCCAGCATTTT
15	TRBJ2-5	-	TRBD1	TRBV4-1	CASSPGTAKQETQYF	TGCGCCAGCAGCCCCGGGACAGCGAAACAAGAGACCCAGTACTTC
19	TRBJ2-5	-	TRBD2	TRBV18	CASSPSATTSGALKETQYF	TGTGCCAGCTCACCCTCTGCGACGACTAGCGGGGCCCTAAAGGAGACCCAGTACTTC
14	TRBJ1-2	few	-	TRBV7-9	CASSQSLSPFGYTF	TGTGCCAGCAGTCAATCACTATCGCCCTTTGGCTACACCTTC
14	TRBJ1-1	-	TRBD1	TRBV7-3	CASSLTGGFNEAFF	TGTGCCAGCAGCTTAACAGGGGGCTTTAATGAAGCTTTCTTT
17	TRBJ2-1	-	-	TRBV7-2	CASSLRPGTGSYNEQFF	TGTGCCAGCAGCTTAAGACCGGGAACTGGCTCCTACAATGAGCAGTTCTTC
16	TRBJ1-3	once	-	TRBV18	CASSPWTDYSGNTIYF	TGTGCCAGCTCACCCTGGACAGACTACTCTGGAAACACCATATATTTT
15	TRBJ2-1	few	-	TRBV11-2	CASSLMVSRWHEQFF	TGTGCCAGCAGCCTCATGGTGTCGCGGTGGCATGAGCAGTTCTTC
11	TRBJ1-4	few	-	TRBV4-1	CASSANEKLFF	TGCGCCAGCAGCGCAAATGAAAAACTGTTTTTT
15	TRBJ2-2	few	-	TRBV5-1	CASSLAPANTGELFF	TGCGCCAGCAGCTTGGCCCCAGCGAACACCGGGGAGCTGTTTTTT
9	TRBJ2-7	many	-	TRBV20-1	CSGSYEQYF	TGCAGTGGCTCCTACGAGCAGTACTTC
15	TRBJ1-3	few	-	TRBV20-1	CSARLRRISGNTIYF	TGCAGTGCTAGGCTTCGTCGAATCTCTGGAAACACCATATATTTT
15	TRBJ1-2	-	TRBD1	TRBV7-9	CASSTSGGAWSGYTF	TGTGCCAGCAGCACGTCAGGGGGCGCCTGGAGTGGCTACACCTTC
13	TRBJ1-2	-	TRBD1	TRBV3-1	CASSHQDRAGYTF	TGTGCCAGCAGCCACCAAGACAGGGCTGGCTACACCTTC
14	TRBJ1-4	-	-	TRBV18	CASSRGATNEKLFF	TGCGCCAGCAGCCGAGGTGCAACTAATGAAAAACTGTTTTTT
13	TRBJ2-7	few	-	TRBV2	CATQGGVNYEQYF	TGTGCCACACAGGGAGGTGTCAACTACGAGCAGTACTTC
14	TRBJ2-7	many	TRBD1	TRBV10-3	CAISPGQGTYEQYF	TGTGCCATCAGCCCGGGACAGGGGACCTACGAGCAGTACTTC
14	TRBJ2-7	few	TRBD1	TRBV29-1	CSVGLGTGGFEQYF	TGCAGCGTTGGATTGGGGACAGGGGGGTTCGAGCAGTACTTC
15	TRBJ1-1	once	-	TRBV7-8	CASSFSATLNTEAFF	TGTGCCAGCAGCTTTTCAGCAACCTTGAACACTGAAGCTTTCTTT
12	TRBJ2-2	few	TRBD1	TRBV29-1	CSARQGTGELFF	TGCAGCGCCCGACAGGGAACCGGGGAGCTGTTTTTT